The 30 T cell receptor beta chains below all came from one sample that was sequenced in a study of breast tumors, draining lymph nodes, adjacent tissues. Each CDR3 protein is one row after TCRdb ran MiXCR on the multiplex PCR reads. This sample has about 230,000 distinct CDR3 sequences; about a third occur once, and the top ten carry more than 1.3%. The lymph nodes were axillary draining lymph nodes from breast cancer patients. Input material: axillary lymph node tissue. The receptors come from a female donor with breast cancer. Some clones in this sample may be carry-over from other donors' samples.

The table lists this clonotype with many counts. The rearrangement links TRBV4-3 to TRBJ2-4, with D possibly matching TRBD2 (5 bases). The CDR3 consists of 15 residues. Trimming cost V 0 bases and J 6 bases, with 12 bases left between them. Looked up from germline, CDR1 is LGHNA and CDR2 is YSLEER. CDR3 protein: CASSQDRGTGNIQYF. The CDR3, as DNA: TGCGCCAGCAGCCAAGATCGGGGAACCGGAAACATTCAGTACTTC.

The chain links TRBV10-3 to TRBJ2-7; D unresolved. Looked up from germline, CDR1 is ENHRY and CDR2 is SYGVKD. Trimming removed 4 bases at V and 4 bases at J, with 14 bases between. This CDR3 has 14 residues. The CDR3 coding sequence is TGTGCCATCAGTGTCGAAGGGAATCGGTACGAGCAGTACTTC. Translating it yields CAISVEGNRYEQYF.

The V call is TRBV19, the J call TRBJ1-5; D uncertain. The CDR3 is made up of 14 amino acids. Germline CDR1 and CDR2: LNHDA and SQIVND (reference sequence). Trimming took 5 bases from V and 0 from J, leaving 8 bases between them. The CDR3 bases are TGTGCCAGTAGTTGGGGTTATAGCAATCAGCCCCAGCATTTT. Its protein is CASSWGYSNQPQHF.

In this sample, this clonotype turned up many times. One end of the junction fails to match germline, which may point to a read error. The genes are TRBV20-1 and TRBJ2-5; maybe TRBD2 (5 bases). CDR3 length: 12 residues. Germline V lookup: CDR1 DFQATT, CDR2 SNEGSKA (reference sequence). The CDR3 sequence is CSASSRWETQCF. The CDR3 nucleotides read TGCAGTGCTAGTAGTCGTTGGGAGACCCAGTGCTTC.

The chain is built from TRBV15 and TRBJ1-2; D gene unclear. The CDR3 covers 13 residues. The germline V and J ends were trimmed by 2 bases and 12 bases, with 16 bases remaining between them. Per germline, CDR1 LNHNV and CDR2 YYDKDF (reference sequence). In DNA form, the CDR3 reads TGTGCCACCAGCAGATATCGGACGACTGGAAACACCTTC. This codes for CATSRYRTTGNTF. Based on the CDR3 plus reference TRBV15 and TRBJ1-2, the full variable domain is DAMVIQNPRYQVTQFGKPVTLSCSQTLNHNVMYWYQQKSSQAPKLLFHYYDKDFNNEADTPDNFQSRRPNTSFCFLDIRSPGLGDTAMYLCATSRYRTTGNTFGSGTRLTVV.

This clonotype appeared many times. The chain recombines TRBV7-2 with TRBJ1-3; D is unclear. The length of the CDR3 is 16 residues. Germline-derived CDR1 and CDR2 are SGHTA and FQGNSA. Between the trimmed V and J ends, which lost 5 bases and 1 base, there was a span of 15 bases. CDR3 region: CASSPSLLDSGNTIYF. The CDR3 DNA is TGTGCCAGCAGCCCCAGCTTGTTGGATTCTGGAAACACCATATATTTT.

This clonotype occurred a few times. The V call is TRBV18, the J call TRBJ1-1; 7 nucleotides match TRBD1. Losses at the gene ends were 5 bases for V and 5 bases for J; bases not matched to a gene: 5. This CDR3 has 13 amino acids. From germline, CDR1 is KGHSH and CDR2 LQKENI. CDR3 nucleotides: TGTGCCAGCTCATACGACAGGGAAACTGAAGCTTTCTTT. Its protein is CASSYDRETEAFF.

This clonotype was counted only a few times. One end of the junction varies from germline; a read error may be responsible. This chain uses TRBV7-9 with TRBJ1-6; D uncertain. This CDR3 comprises 16 residues. CDR1 and CDR2 from the germline V gene are SEHNR and FQNEAQ (reference sequence). The CDR3 DNA follows: TGTGCCAGCAGCTCCGGATCAGGAGCTTCTAATTCGCCCCCCCACTTT. It translates to CASSSGSGASNSPPHF.

This clonotype was observed at least ten times. This sequence joins TRBV7-3 and TRBJ2-2; D remains unclear. Trimming shortened V by 0 bases and J by 1 base, and 6 bases separated the two germline ends. The CDR3 contains 15 residues. Per the germline V gene, CDR1 is SGHTA and CDR2 is FQGTGA. The CDR3 region has the DNA TGTGCCAGCAGCTTAACTTCGCAGAACACCGGGGAGCTGTTTTTT. As protein: CASSLTSQNTGELFF.

This clonotype was seen a few times. The chain is built from TRBV27 and TRBJ2-1, with D possibly TRBD1 on 5 matching bases. The CDR3 contains 11 residues. Germline lookup yields CDR1 MNHEY and CDR2 SMNVEV (reference sequence). Trimming took 10 bases from V and 11 from J, leaving 15 bases between them. The CDR3 spells CATKGAVQQFF. The DNA of the CDR3 is TGTGCCACTAAAGGGGCGGTTCAGCAGTTCTTC.

This clonotype was counted a few times. The chain employs TRBV6-2 or TRBV6-3 and TRBJ1-4; D is uncertain. This CDR3 contains 16 residues. CDR1 MNHEY and CDR2 SVGEGT come from the germline V gene. Trimming took off 5 bases at V and 7 bases at J, with 20 bases between the two ends. CDR3 sequence: CASSQPDSKPREKLFF. CDR3 nucleotides: TGTGCCAGCAGTCAACCAGACTCAAAACCGCGTGAAAAACTGTTTTTT.

This clonotype was detected a few times. Being one base from a much bigger clone, this may be a read error. The rearrangement links TRBV6-5 to TRBJ1-6, with D tentatively TRBD1 (6 bases). There are 13 residues in the CDR3. The V end was cut by 6 bases, the J end by 7 bases, with 10 bases between. CDR1 is MNHEY and CDR2 is SVGAGI in the germline V gene. CDR3 sequence (DNA): TGTGCCAGCAGGCCAGGGGAAAATTCACCCCTCCACTTT. Amino acid sequence: CASRPGENSPLHF.

Comments on this clonotype: A read error may explain this, as a much larger clone is one base away. V is TRBV3-1 and J is TRBJ2-7; D remains unclear. Germline CDR1 and CDR2: LGHDT and YNNKEL (reference sequence). The CDR3 has 11 residues. V lost 1 base, J lost 9 bases, and 7 bases lay in between. Written as DNA, the CDR3 is TGTGCCAGCAGCCAAGTCAACGGGCAGTACTTC. It yields the protein CASSQVNGQYF.

The V gene is TRBV4-1, the J gene TRBJ1-1; D remains ambiguous. Germline CDR1 MGHRA, CDR2 YSYEKL. This CDR3 is 13 amino acids long. V was cut by 1 base and J by 1 base, with 4 bases left in between. The DNA for the CDR3 is TGCGCCAGCAGCCAAGGGAGGAACACTGAAGCTTTCTTT. Translating gives CASSQGRNTEAFF.

At least ten counts were recorded for this clonotype. This rearrangement joins TRBV12-3 or TRBV12-4 to TRBJ2-7; D call uncertain. This CDR3 has 13 residues. The V and J ends lost 6 bases and 2 bases respectively, with 11 bases between them. The CDR3 sequence: CASSPDVAYEQYF. The CDR3, as DNA: TGTGCCAGCAGCCCAGACGTAGCCTACGAGCAGTACTTC.

This clonotype showed up many times. The chain uses TRBV20-1 and TRBJ1-1; a weak D match, TRBD1 (6 bases). This CDR3 contains 12 residues. V was trimmed by 6 bases and J by 4 bases, leaving 12 bases between them. Germline V gene sequence: CDR1 DFQATT, CDR2 SNEGSKA (reference sequence). This CDR3 is CSAPGARTEAFF. CDR3 DNA: TGCAGTGCCCCAGGGGCTCGCACTGAAGCTTTCTTT.

This clonotype was counted only a few times. Just one base apart from a much larger clone, this may be a read error. V gene TRBV5-5 combines with J gene TRBJ2-7, with TRBD1 matching over 10 bases. V dropped 1 base and J dropped 3; count of bases not matched to a gene: 7. Germline CDR1 reads SGHKS; CDR2 reads YYEKEE (reference sequence). The CDR3 covers 16 residues. DNA of the CDR3: TGTGCCAGCAGCTTGCTCTGGGACAGGGGTTACTACGAGCAGTACTTC. Translating it yields CASSLLWDRGYYEQYF.

This clonotype was recorded many times. J is TRBJ1-2 and V is TRBV11-3; TRBD1 agrees at 7 bases. With 1 base clipped from V and 8 bases from J, the junction kept 7 bases outside the gene matches. The CDR3 is made up of 14 amino acids. CDR1 SGHNT and CDR2 YENEEA come from the germline V gene. The CDR3 bases are TGTGCCAGCAGCTTAGGCGTCCAGGGGGAAGGCTACACCTTC. This gives the protein CASSLGVQGEGYTF.

Points on this clonotype: The CDR3 ends on some other residue instead of the conserved phenylalanine or tryptophan, so this is likely a read error. The limits of the CDR3 on the DNA are not certain, so only TCRdb's listed CDR3 is given. The chain joins TRBV7-3 to TRBJ2-5; the D call in the table, TRBD1, was not verified against the DNA. The CDR3 comprises 13 residues, both ends counted. Germline-derived CDR1 and CDR2 are SGHTA and FQGTGA. The CDR3 reads CASSQDRGRDPVL.

The rearrangement links TRBV7-3 to TRBJ2-7; 8 bases are shared with TRBD2. Germline V gives CDR1 SGHTA, CDR2 FQGTGA. V dropped 11 bases and J dropped 4; count of bases not matched to a gene: 7. CDR3 length: 12 residues. CDR3 loop: CAPGTRSYEQYF. As DNA, the CDR3 is TGTGCCCCCGGGACTAGAAGTTACGAGCAGTACTTC.

This clonotype was found many times. V usage is TRBV24-1 and J usage is TRBJ2-3, with 10 bases that match TRBD2. Per the germline V gene, CDR1 is KGHDR and CDR2 is SFDVKD. This CDR3 comprises 16 residues. J gave up 6 bases and V 1 base, and 6 bases lay outside the gene matches. This chain's CDR3 is CATSDFGAGGPDTQYF. In DNA form, the CDR3 reads TGTGCCACCAGTGATTTCGGAGCGGGAGGGCCTGATACGCAGTATTTT.

This clonotype was detected ten times or more. The V call is TRBV7-8, the J call TRBJ2-7, with 10 bases identical to TRBD2. V was clipped by 1 base and J by 6 bases; unmatched bases: 6. This CDR3 is 15 amino acids long. CDR1 is SGHVS and CDR2 is FQNEAQ in the germline V gene. The CDR3 protein is CASSLGASGSSEQYF. CDR3 nucleotide sequence: TGTGCCAGCAGCTTAGGTGCTAGCGGGAGTTCCGAGCAGTACTTC.

In this sample, this clonotype turned up a few times. A clone one base away is much larger, so this may be a read error. The chain combines TRBV20-1 with TRBJ2-5; D gene ambiguous. Germline lookup yields CDR1 DFQATT and CDR2 SNEGSKA (reference sequence). The CDR3 is made up of 12 amino acids. The CDR3 nucleotides are TGCAGTGCCCCGGCCACCCGAGAGACCCCGTACTTC. The encoded protein is CSAPATRETPYF.

This clonotype appeared many times. A read error may account for a junction end that differs from germline. V and J are TRBV5-1 and TRBJ2-1; D remains ambiguous. This CDR3 has 14 amino acids. Per germline, CDR1 SGHRS and CDR2 YFSETQ. CDR3 residues: CASSLDTTYNEQFF. CDR3 DNA: TGCGCCAGCAGTTTGGATACGACCTACAATGAGCAGTTCTTC.

As concerns this clonotype: The DNA is omitted, as the CDR3 cannot be located on it reliably, and the CDR3 follows TCRdb's listing. The chain combines TRBV7-8 with TRBJ2-5; TRBD2, the table's D call, lacks a check against the DNA. Germline-derived CDR1 and CDR2 are SGHVS and FQNEAQ. The CDR3 adds up to 18 amino acids, both ends counted. CDR3 region: CASSIYLCSVGLAETQYF.

This clonotype was seen repeatedly, ten times or more. At one boundary the junction diverges from the germline segment, which might be a read error. V gene TRBV13 combines with J gene TRBJ1-6, with D possibly TRBD1 on 6 matching bases. CDR1 PRHDT and CDR2 FYEKMQ come from the germline V gene (reference sequence). The CDR3 length is 16 residues. The CDR3 spells CASSLGVAGAGSPLHF. The CDR3 coding sequence is TGTGCCAGCAGTTTAGGGGTGGCGGGGGCCGGCTCACCCCTCCACTTT.

This clonotype was seen repeatedly, ten times or more. CDR3 nucleotides: TGTGCCAGCAGTAGGGACACTGGGGAGCAGTTCTTC. It yields the protein CASSRDTGEQFF. The chain uses TRBV6-5 and TRBJ2-1; perhaps TRBD1 as D (6 bases). Trimming shortened V by 5 bases and J by 10 bases, and 12 bases separated the two germline ends. The CDR3 totals 12 residues. CDR1 MNHEY and CDR2 SVGAGI come from the germline V gene.

Concerning this clonotype itself: Since the CDR3 does not end with the conserved phenylalanine or tryptophan, this likely comes from a read error. The V and J genes are TRBV3-1 and TRBJ1-3; D might be TRBD1 (5 bases). Looked up from germline, CDR1 is LGHDT and CDR2 is YNNKEL (reference sequence). CDR3 length equals 16 residues. Trimming left V 4 bases short and J 0 bases short, with 13 bases between. CDR3 coding DNA: TGTGCCAGCAGCCGAGCGACAGCCAGCTCTGGAAACACCATATATGCT. This encodes CASSRATASSGNTIYA.

This clonotype has a count of ten or more. V is TRBV5-1 and J is TRBJ2-5; D is uncertain. Germline V CDR1 and CDR2: SGHRS, YFSETQ. The CDR3 has 14 residues. The V end was cut by 0 bases, the J end by 4 bases, with 10 bases between. CDR3 amino acids: CASSLVVGVETQYF. CDR3 DNA sequence: TGCGCCAGCAGCTTGGTAGTCGGAGTAGAGACCCAGTACTTC. Based on the CDR3 plus reference TRBV5-1 and TRBJ2-5, the full variable domain is KAGVTQTPRYLIKTRGQQVTLSCSPISGHRSVSWYQQTPGQGLQFLFEYFSETQRNKGNFPGRFSGRQFSNSRSEMNVSTLELGDSALYLCASSLVVGVETQYFGPGTRLLVL.

This clonotype was observed at least ten times. The CDR3 region is CASSVAAPGLGDSEQFF. DNA for the CDR3: TGTGCCAGCAGCGTAGCGGCGCCGGGACTAGGCGATAGTGAGCAGTTCTTC. The chain is built from TRBV9 and TRBJ2-1; TRBD2 aligns across 8 bases. The germline gives CDR1 SGDLS, CDR2 YYNGEE. The CDR3 extends over 17 amino acids. J gave up 9 bases and V 0 bases, and 14 bases lay outside the gene matches.